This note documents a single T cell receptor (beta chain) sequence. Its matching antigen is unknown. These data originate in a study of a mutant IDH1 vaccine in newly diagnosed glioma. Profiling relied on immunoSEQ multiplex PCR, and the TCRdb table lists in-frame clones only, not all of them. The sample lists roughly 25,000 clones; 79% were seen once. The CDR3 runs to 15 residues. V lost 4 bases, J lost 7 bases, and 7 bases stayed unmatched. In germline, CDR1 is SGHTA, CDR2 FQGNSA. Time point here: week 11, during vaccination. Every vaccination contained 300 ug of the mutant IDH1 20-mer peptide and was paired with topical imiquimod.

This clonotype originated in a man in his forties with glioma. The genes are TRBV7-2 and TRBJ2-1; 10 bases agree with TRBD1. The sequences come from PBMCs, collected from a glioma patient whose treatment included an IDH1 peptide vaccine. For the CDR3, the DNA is TGTGCCAGCAGCTCAGGGGGGACAGGGGCAAATGAGCAGTTCTTC. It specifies CASSSGGTGANEQFF.